The 23 T cell receptor beta chains below come from one sample, sequenced in a study of cytomegalovirus exposure and HLA in healthy donors. The PCR was carried out with 60 Vbeta primers and 13 Jbeta primers. Profiled with immunoSEQ multiplex PCR; TCRdb holds only in-frame clones, not every one. The data contain more than 50,000 clones, roughly 85% of them singletons. Specimen: PBMCs. The receptors originated from a female donor in good health and CMV-seronegative.

Here the CDR3 reads CASGPYRTGTEAFF. Here the CDR3 DNA reads TGTGCCAGCGGGCCCTACAGGACAGGCACTGAAGCTTTCTTT. The chain is built from TRBV14 and TRBJ1-1; 7 bases are a match to TRBD1. This CDR3 has 14 residues. With V trimmed by 8 bases and J by 4 bases, 10 bases remained unmatched. CDR1 is SGHDN and CDR2 is FVKESK in the germline V gene.

V and J are TRBV12-5 and TRBJ2-6; no definite D call. Germline assignment: CDR1 LGHNT and CDR2 FRNRAP. The V end lost 1 base, the J end lost 15 bases, and 7 bases lay between the germline ends. The CDR3 runs 11 residues. The CDR3 DNA sequence: TGTGCTAGTGGTTTGGCACGCGGCCTGACTTTC. It yields the protein CASGLARGLTF.

Details on this clone: Relative to the germline gene, one junction end is altered; a read error may explain this. V gene TRBV7-3 combines with J gene TRBJ2-4; TRBD2 is a possible D gene (6 bases). The length of the CDR3 is 16 residues. The germline gives CDR1 SGHTA, CDR2 FQGTGA. CDR3 sequence: CASSSGEGRAKNSQYF. The CDR3, as DNA: TGTGCCAGCAGCTCGGGGGAAGGGAGAGCCAAAAACAGTCAGTACTTC.

This chain joins TRBV11-3 and TRBJ1-1, with TRBD1 matching 11 bases. The trim removed 5 bases at V and 3 bases at J, leaving 5 bases unmatched. The CDR3 length is 15 residues. Germline lookup yields CDR1 SGHNT and CDR2 YENEEA. CDR3 nucleotides: TGTGCCAGCAGCCCCGGGACAGGGGGTCACACTGAAGCTTTCTTT. This gives the protein CASSPGTGGHTEAFF. The full variable domain, completed using reference TRBV11-3 and TRBJ1-1, is EAGVVQSPRYKIIEKKQPVAFWCNPISGHNTLYWYLQNLGQGPELLIRYENEEAVDDSQLPKDRFSAERLKGVDSTLKIQPAELGDSAVYLCASSPGTGGHTEAFFGQGTRLTVV.

The chain is built from TRBV19 and TRBJ1-2; D may be TRBD1 (5 bases). V lost 6 bases, J lost 4 bases, and 12 bases lay in between. This CDR3 is built from 13 residues. Per germline, CDR1 LNHDA and CDR2 SQIVND (reference sequence). CDR3 residues: CASSEDTTYGYTF. The CDR3 region has the DNA TGTGCCAGTAGCGAGGACACCACCTATGGCTACACCTTC.

This chain links TRBV11-2 with TRBJ2-2, with D tentatively TRBD2 (6 bases). CDR1 SGHAT and CDR2 FQNNGV come from the germline V gene. The CDR3 is made up of 16 amino acids. Trimming cost V 5 bases and J 2 bases, with 15 bases left between them. This CDR3 reads CASSVAGLPNTGELFF. CDR3 nucleotide sequence: TGTGCCAGCAGCGTGGCGGGACTTCCAAACACCGGGGAGCTGTTTTTT.

The V gene is TRBV6-5, the J gene TRBJ1-2, with D tentatively TRBD1 (6 bases). The CDR3 consists of 15 residues. The ends were cut back, 4 bases at V and 5 bases at J, with 17 bases in the middle. The V gene's germline CDR1 is MNHEY and CDR2 SVGAGI. In DNA form, the CDR3 reads TGTGCCAGCAGTTTGGGACACTTAGAAGGGTATGGCTACACCTTC. This gives the protein CASSLGHLEGYGYTF.

V usage is TRBV19 and J usage is TRBJ1-5; 10 bases fit TRBD1. This CDR3 spans 19 amino acids. J gave up 0 bases and V 2 bases, and 10 bases lay outside the gene matches. Germline CDR1 and CDR2: LNHDA and SQIVND (reference sequence). The CDR3 region has the DNA TGTGCCAGTAGTATAAGAAGGGGACAGGGGTCAGCTAGCAATCAGCCCCAGCATTTT. As protein: CASSIRRGQGSASNQPQHF.

The CDR3, as DNA: TGTGCCAGCTGGAGCGGGGGGGCCATTGAGCAGTTCTTC. It translates to CASWSGGAIEQFF. The V gene is TRBV2, the J gene TRBJ2-1; 10 bases are shared with TRBD2. V lost 8 bases and J lost 9; bases outside the gene matches: 7. This CDR3 has 13 residues. The germline V gene has CDR1 SNHLY and CDR2 FYNNEI.

The CDR3 protein is CASSAGSSGSFSYEQYF. The CDR3, as DNA: TGTGCCAGCAGTGCGGGGAGTAGCGGGTCATTCTCCTACGAGCAGTACTTC. This chain links TRBV2 with TRBJ2-7; 7 nucleotides line up with TRBD2. V was pared by 4 bases and J by 0 bases, with 12 bases of the junction left unmatched. CDR1 SNHLY and CDR2 FYNNEI come from the germline V gene. CDR3 length equals 17 residues.

The rearrangement joins TRBV27 to TRBJ2-7; 10 positions agree with TRBD1. CDR1 MNHEY and CDR2 SMNVEV come from the germline V gene (reference sequence). This CDR3 is 14 amino acids long. Losses at the gene ends were 3 bases for V and 2 bases for J; bases not matched to a gene: 1. The DNA of the CDR3 is TGTGCCAGCAGTTTTGGGACAGGGGCCTACGAGCAGTACTTC. Its protein is CASSFGTGAYEQYF.

This clone showed up just a few times. The chain has TRBV2 and TRBJ2-7; 8 bases agree with TRBD2. Germline V gene data show CDR1 as SNHLY and CDR2 as FYNNEI. The CDR3 consists of 12 residues. V lost 7 bases to trimming and J lost 2 bases; unmatched junction nucleotides: 1. The CDR3 here is CASIAGPYEQYF. Written as DNA, the CDR3 is TGTGCCAGCATAGCGGGGCCCTACGAGCAGTACTTC.

The chain combines TRBV27 with TRBJ1-6, with 7 positions matching TRBD1. With 6 bases clipped from V and 5 bases from J, the junction kept 10 bases outside the gene matches. The CDR3 length is 16 residues. CDR1 is MNHEY and CDR2 is SMNVEV in the germline V gene (reference sequence). The CDR3 DNA follows: TGTGCCAGCAGCCAAGGGACAGACAGGGATAATTCACCCCTCCACTTT. It yields the protein CASSQGTDRDNSPLHF.

V usage is TRBV6-1 and J usage is TRBJ1-3; D ambiguous. The V end was cut by 4 bases, the J end by 5 bases, with 12 bases between. This CDR3 is 14 amino acids long. Germline CDR1 is MNHNS and CDR2 is SASEGT. The CDR3 is CASSGSVERNTIYF. CDR3 bases: TGTGCCAGCAGTGGGTCAGTGGAGAGAAACACCATATATTTT.

The chain is built from TRBV29-1 and TRBJ2-5; possible D gene TRBD2, 6 bases. The V end was cut by 1 base, the J end by 5 bases, with 8 bases between. The CDR3 has 12 residues. In germline, CDR1 is SQVTM, CDR2 ANQGSEA. The CDR3 sequence: CSVEGAGETQYF. The CDR3 DNA reads as TGCAGCGTTGAAGGGGCGGGGGAGACCCAGTACTTC. Full variable domain (remainder filled in from reference TRBV29-1 and TRBJ2-5): SAVISQKPSRDICQRGTSLTIQCQVDSQVTMMFWYRQQPGQSLTLIATANQGSEATYESGFVIDKFPISRPNLTFSTLTVSNMSPEDSSIYLCSVEGAGETQYFGPGTRLLVL.

The CDR3 DNA follows: TGTGCCAGCAGCTTAGGGGCCGAGCAGTACTTC. Its protein is CASSLGAEQYF. V is TRBV7-8 and J is TRBJ2-7; D is undetermined. V dropped 1 base and J dropped 6 bases, with 4 bases sitting between them. CDR1 is SGHVS, CDR2 FQNEAQ, per germline. The CDR3 totals 11 residues. Filled out from reference TRBV7-8 and TRBJ2-7, the complete variable domain reads GAGVSQSPRYKVAKRGQDVALRCDPISGHVSLFWYQQALGQGPEFLTYFQNEAQLDKSGLPSDRFFAERPEGSVSTLKIQRTQQEDSAVYLCASSLGAEQYFGPGTRLTVT.

V and J are TRBV2 and TRBJ1-2; 8 bases match TRBD1. CDR1 SNHLY and CDR2 FYNNEI come from the germline V gene. After removal of 9 bases from V and 3 bases from J, the junction contained 3 bases not matched to a gene. The CDR3 is 12 residues long. The CDR3 bases are TGTGCCAGTGGACAGGGTGACTATGGCTACACCTTC. It yields the protein CASGQGDYGYTF.

This clone appeared a few times. V and J are TRBV2 and TRBJ1-6; TRBD1 agrees at 10 bases. CDR1 and CDR2 from the germline V gene are SNHLY and FYNNEI. V lost 6 bases and J lost 10; bases outside the gene matches: 9. The CDR3 covers 15 residues. CDR3 protein: CASRDFRDRGSPLHF. CDR3 DNA sequence: TGTGCCAGCAGGGACTTCCGGGACAGGGGATCACCCCTCCACTTT.

The chain employs TRBV9 and TRBJ2-1; the D gene is possibly TRBD2 (5 bases). The CDR3 extends over 16 amino acids. The V and J ends lost 3 bases and 8 bases respectively, with 21 bases between them. Per the germline V gene, CDR1 is SGDLS and CDR2 is YYNGEE. The CDR3 nucleotides read TGTGCCAGCAGCGCGGGGTTTGACCCGGCGGCCGATGAGCAGTTCTTC. This encodes CASSAGFDPAADEQFF.

This clone is a singleton in its sample. The V gene is TRBV29-1, the J gene TRBJ2-6; no definite D call. CDR3 length equals 13 residues. The V gene lost 4 bases and the J gene lost 2 bases, with 6 bases spanning the gap. Germline V CDR1 and CDR2: SQVTM, ANQGSEA. The CDR3 spells CSVVVTGANVLTF. CDR3 DNA: TGCAGCGTTGTTGTTACTGGGGCCAACGTCCTGACTTTC.

CDR3 sequence: CASSRQGGIEKLFF. The CDR3 DNA follows: TGTGCCAGTAGCAGACAGGGTGGGATTGAAAAACTGTTTTTT. V is TRBV19 and J is TRBJ1-4; TRBD1 matches 7 bases. CDR1 is LNHDA and CDR2 is SQIVND in the germline V gene (reference sequence). The CDR3 loop spans 14 amino acids. J gave up 7 bases and V 6 bases, and 8 bases lay outside the gene matches. The full variable domain, rest sourced from reference TRBV19 and TRBJ1-4, is DGGITQSPKYLFRKEGQNVTLSCEQNLNHDAMYWYRQDPGQGLRLIYYSQIVNDFQKGDIAEGYSVSREKKESFPLTVTSAQKNPTAFYLCASSRQGGIEKLFFGSGTQLSVL.

The chain carries TRBV5-1 and TRBJ2-5, with TRBD2 identical over 9 bases. Germline lookup yields CDR1 SGHRS and CDR2 YFSETQ. The V gene end was trimmed by 3 bases and the J gene end by 5 bases; junction bases not matched to a gene: 11. The CDR3 has 16 residues. DNA of the CDR3: TGCGCCAGCAGCTATTATGGCGGGGGGGCCGGGGAGACCCAGTACTTC. Its translation: CASSYYGGGAGETQYF.

This chain's CDR3 is CASSWTPNYGYTF. The CDR3 DNA is TGTGCCAGCAGCTGGACACCTAACTATGGCTACACCTTC. V gene TRBV27 combines with J gene TRBJ1-2, with D perhaps matching TRBD1 (5 bases). This CDR3 comprises 13 residues. Germline assignment: CDR1 MNHEY and CDR2 SMNVEV (reference sequence). V lost 6 bases and J lost 0, with 8 bases in between.